The next 14 T cell receptor beta chains were all read from a single sample in a study of T cell changes during pregnancy in multiple sclerosis. Profiled with immunoSEQ multiplex PCR; TCRdb holds only in-frame clones, not every one. The table has about 110,000 clones, approximately 90% seen once; the top ten hold less than 2%. This specimen was peripheral blood, taken after pregnancy. Receptors were obtained from a female donor with multiple sclerosis, enrolled in a pregnancy study.

This chain joins TRBV19 and TRBJ1-5; 7 bases align to TRBD1. Germline CDR1 LNHDA, CDR2 SQIVND (reference sequence). The V and J ends lost 5 bases and 2 bases, in that order; junction bases with no gene match: 3. This CDR3 has 14 residues. The CDR3 region is CASSVQGRNQPQHF. The CDR3, as DNA: TGTGCCAGTAGTGTACAGGGGCGCAATCAGCCCCAGCATTTT.

This chain connects TRBV28 to TRBJ1-3; D perhaps matches TRBD1 (6 bases). Germline lookup yields CDR1 MDHEN and CDR2 SYDVKM. With 6 bases removed from V and 9 bases from J, the gap between germline ends came to 27 bases. The CDR3 sequence is 17 residues long. The CDR3: CASSKPGARVEGSTIYF. Written as DNA, the CDR3 is TGTGCCAGCAGCAAGCCAGGGGCTCGAGTAGAAGGTAGCACCATATATTTT.

CDR3 in amino acids: CASTRGAENTGELFF. As DNA, the CDR3 is TGTGCCAGCACCCGAGGAGCGGAGAACACCGGGGAGCTGTTTTTT. V is TRBV7-9 and J is TRBJ2-2; possible D gene TRBD2, 5 bases. This CDR3 is 15 amino acids long. The germline V gene encodes CDR1 SEHNR and CDR2 FQNEAQ (reference sequence). Trimming cost V 7 bases and J 1 base, with 13 bases left between them.

This clone has just one count. V gene TRBV10-3 combines with J gene TRBJ2-5, with 7 bases that match TRBD2. Germline CDR1 ENHRY, CDR2 SYGVKD. The CDR3 loop spans 14 amino acids. V shed 3 bases and J 2 bases; nucleotides not matched to a gene: 3. DNA of the CDR3: TGTGCCATCAGTGAATCGGGGGGTCAAGAGACCCAGTACTTC. This codes for CAISESGGQETQYF.

The chain carries TRBV20-1 and TRBJ2-7, with no clear D. This CDR3 comprises 11 residues. Per germline, CDR1 DFQATT and CDR2 SNEGSKA (reference sequence). V was clipped by 3 bases and J by 3 bases, with 6 bases between them. The CDR3 sequence is CSASPGYEQYF. DNA of the CDR3: TGCAGTGCTAGTCCAGGCTACGAGCAGTACTTC.

This chain links TRBV5-6 with TRBJ1-1, with D maybe TRBD1 (5 bases). Germline CDR1 and CDR2: SGHDT and YYEEEE. V lost 0 bases and J 9 bases, leaving 9 bases between the germline ends. The CDR3 sequence is 12 residues long. The CDR3 DNA is TGTGCCAGCAGCTTGGGGGGCCAGAAAGCTTTCTTT. Amino acids: CASSLGGQKAFF.

The CDR3 is CASSEEGFEAFF. The CDR3 nucleotides are TGTGCCAGCAGTGAAGAGGGGTTTGAAGCTTTCTTT. This chain links TRBV2 with TRBJ1-1; tentative D call: TRBD1 (5 bases). The CDR3 is 12 residues long. The V gene's germline CDR1 is SNHLY and CDR2 FYNNEI. The V end lost 1 base, the J end lost 7 bases, and 7 bases lay between the germline ends. Using reference TRBV2 and TRBJ1-1 for the parts outside the CDR3, the full variable domain is EPEVTQTPSHQVTQMGQEVILRCVPISNHLYFYWYRQILGQKVEFLVSFYNNEISEKSEIFDDQFSVERPDGSNFTLKIRSTKLEDSAMYFCASSEEGFEAFFGQGTRLTVV.

The chain is built from TRBV7-6 and TRBJ1-1; D might be TRBD1 (5 bases). V shed 5 bases and J shed 5 bases, with 9 bases lying between them. CDR3 length equals 12 residues. Germline V gives CDR1 SGHVS, CDR2 FNYEAQ. CDR3 in amino acids: CASSPGGTEAFF. Here the CDR3 DNA reads TGTGCCAGCAGCCCGGGGGGGACTGAAGCTTTCTTT.

The rearrangement joins TRBV23-1 to TRBJ1-3; D is perhaps TRBD1 (6 bases). TRBV23-1 is an ORF, and what it does is uncertain. Between the trimmed V and J ends, which lost 6 bases and 4 bases, there was a span of 19 bases. The CDR3 length is 16 residues. CDR3 nucleotide sequence: TGCGCCAGCAGACGGGTTTGTACAGGGCGCGGAAACACCATATATTTT. As protein: CASRRVCTGRGNTIYF.

The genes are TRBV11-2 and TRBJ2-7; D is unclear. The CDR3 runs 14 residues. Germline CDR1 and CDR2: SGHAT and FQNNGV. V shed 0 bases and J shed 1 base, with 7 bases lying between them. The CDR3 protein is CASSLEADSYEQYF. The CDR3 DNA sequence: TGTGCCAGCAGCTTAGAGGCTGATTCCTACGAGCAGTACTTC. Drawing the rest from reference TRBV11-2 and TRBJ2-7, the complete variable domain is EAGVAQSPRYKIIEKRQSVAFWCNPISGHATLYWYQQILGQGPKLLIQFQNNGVVDDSQLPKDRFSAERLKGVDSTLKIQPAKLEDSAVYLCASSLEADSYEQYFGPGTRLTVT.

This CDR3 is CTSSHPPPQQGTLSGANVLTF. In DNA form, the CDR3 reads TGCACCAGCAGCCACCCCCCGCCCCAACAGGGGACCTTATCTGGGGCCAACGTCCTGACTTTC. The rearrangement uses TRBV1 and TRBJ2-6; TRBD1 was called by the table and not checked on the DNA. TRBV1 represents a pseudogene. The CDR3 covers 21 residues.

The rearrangement uses TRBV5-4 and TRBJ1-4; no firm D call. The CDR3 length is 12 residues. Deletions cut 10 bases from V and 4 bases from J, with 11 bases between. CDR1 is SGHNT and CDR2 is YYREEE in the germline V gene (reference sequence). The CDR3 DNA sequence: TGTGCCTACACAGCCTTTAATGAAAAACTGTTTTTT. It translates to CAYTAFNEKLFF.

The V gene is TRBV9, the J gene TRBJ1-4; 7 positions agree with TRBD1. CDR3 size: 15 residues. Germline values: CDR1 SGDLS, CDR2 YYNGEE. V lost 2 bases, J lost 8 bases, and 9 bases stayed unmatched. The CDR3 DNA follows: TGTGCCAGCAGCGTCGGGGGCAGGGGGAACGAAAAACTGTTTTTT. Amino acids: CASSVGGRGNEKLFF.

This rearrangement joins TRBV9 to TRBJ2-2, with TRBD2 as a possible D gene (6 bases). CDR3 length: 16 residues. Germline values: CDR1 SGDLS, CDR2 YYNGEE. Trimming pared 2 bases from V and 6 bases from J, leaving 17 bases between. CDR3 sequence: CASSVGASVYPGELFF. The CDR3 DNA follows: TGTGCCAGCAGCGTTGGGGCTAGCGTTTACCCCGGGGAGCTGTTTTTT.